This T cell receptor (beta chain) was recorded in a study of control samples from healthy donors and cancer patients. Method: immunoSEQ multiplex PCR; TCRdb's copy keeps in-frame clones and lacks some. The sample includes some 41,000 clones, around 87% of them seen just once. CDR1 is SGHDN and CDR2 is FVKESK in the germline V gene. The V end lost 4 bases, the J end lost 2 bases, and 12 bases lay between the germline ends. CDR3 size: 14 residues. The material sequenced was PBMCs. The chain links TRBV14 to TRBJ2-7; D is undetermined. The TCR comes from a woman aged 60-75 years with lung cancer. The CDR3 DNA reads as TGTGCCAGCAGCCCTCTTAGAGGCGCCTACGAGCAGTACTTC. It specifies CASSPLRGAYEQYF.